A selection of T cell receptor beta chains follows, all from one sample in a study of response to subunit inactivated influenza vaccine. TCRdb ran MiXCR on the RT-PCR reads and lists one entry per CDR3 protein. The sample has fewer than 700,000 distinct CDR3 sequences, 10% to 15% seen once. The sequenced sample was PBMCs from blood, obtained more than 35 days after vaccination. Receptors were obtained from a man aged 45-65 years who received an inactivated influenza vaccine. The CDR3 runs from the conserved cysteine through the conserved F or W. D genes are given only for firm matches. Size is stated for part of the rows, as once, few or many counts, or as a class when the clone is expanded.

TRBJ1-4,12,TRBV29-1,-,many,TGCAGCACCAGGGAGATGGATGAAAAACTGTTTTTT,CSTREMDEKLFF
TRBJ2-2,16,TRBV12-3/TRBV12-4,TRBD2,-,TGTGCCAGCACCCCCCTAGCGGGAGGGCCGACCGGGGAGCTGTTTTTT,CASTPLAGGPTGELFF
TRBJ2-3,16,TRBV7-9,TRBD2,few,TGTGCCAGCACGCCGGGACTAGCGGGGAGCACAGATACGCAGTATTTT,CASTPGLAGSTDTQYF
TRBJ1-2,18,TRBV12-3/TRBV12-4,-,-,TGTGCCAGCAGTTTTGGTGTGGAGAGCCAGGTACATAACTATGGCTACACCTTC,CASSFGVESQVHNYGYTF
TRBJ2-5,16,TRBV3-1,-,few,TGTGCCAGCAGCCGTACACCCGGGACTGTCCAAGAGACCCAGTACTTC,CASSRTPGTVQETQYF
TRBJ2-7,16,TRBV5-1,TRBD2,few,TGCGCCAGCAGCTTGACTAGCGGGGGGAGAACCTACGAGCAGTACTTC,CASSLTSGGRTYEQYF
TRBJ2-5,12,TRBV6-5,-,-,TGTGCCAGCAGGGGACATGGGGAGACCCAGTACTTC,CASRGHGETQYF
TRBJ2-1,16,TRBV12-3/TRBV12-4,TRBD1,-,TGTGCCAGCACCCTTACAGGGGGCGACTCCTACAATGAGCAGTTCTTC,CASTLTGGDSYNEQFF
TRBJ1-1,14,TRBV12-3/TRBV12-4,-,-,TGTGCCAGCAGTTTTGAGGGGTTGAACACTGAAGCTTTCTTT,CASSFEGLNTEAFF
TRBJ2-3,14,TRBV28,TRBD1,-,TGTGCCAGCAGCACAGGGGGCCGCACAGATACGCAGTATTTT,CASSTGGRTDTQYF
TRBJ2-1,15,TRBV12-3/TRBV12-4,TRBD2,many,TGTGCCAGCAGTCTTGGCGGGCTAGCGGGAGGGCCACGGCTCTTC,CASSLGGLAGGPRLF
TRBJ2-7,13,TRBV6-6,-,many,TGTGCCAGCAGTTACGCAGGAGGGGCCGAGCAGTACTTC,CASSYAGGAEQYF
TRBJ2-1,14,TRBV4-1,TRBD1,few,TGCGCCAGCAGATCCGGGACAGGGTACGATGAGCAGTTCTTC,CASRSGTGYDEQFF